This is a list of T cell receptor beta chains from one sample in a study of cytomegalovirus exposure and HLA in healthy donors. TCRdb keeps only in-frame clones here, not all; method: immunoSEQ multiplex PCR. The repertoire has around 190,000 clones, 65% to 90% of them found once; the top ten carry around 1.2%. Sequenced: PBMCs. The receptors here all came from a girl aged 2-10 years in good health and CMV-seropositive. Each CDR3 is given with its conserved first and last residue. Each record gives: J gene, D gene, V gene, clone size, CDR3 DNA, CDR3 protein. D genes are given only for firm matches. The size entry is marked missing in some rows and otherwise reads once, few, many or a size class.

j_gene: TRBJ2-2
d_gene: TRBD1
v_gene: TRBV27
abundance: NA
CDR3nt: TGTGCCAGCAGTGGATACAGGGGAAACACCGGGGAGCTGTTTTTT
CDR3aa: CASSGYRGNTGELFF

j_gene: TRBJ1-1
d_gene: NA
v_gene: TRBV11-3
abundance: few
CDR3nt: TGTGCCAGCAGCGGAGAGTTTTCAGGGGCAGCTTTCTTT
CDR3aa: CASSGEFSGAAFF

j_gene: TRBJ2-1
d_gene: NA
v_gene: TRBV25-1
abundance: NA
CDR3nt: TGTGCCAGCAGTGGAGACCCCAGACAGCCCTACAATGAGCAGTTCTTC
CDR3aa: CASSGDPRQPYNEQFF

j_gene: TRBJ1-2
d_gene: TRBD1
v_gene: TRBV5-1
abundance: NA
CDR3nt: TGCGCCAGCAGTAGACAGGGCATGAACTTTGGCTACACCTTC
CDR3aa: CASSRQGMNFGYTF

j_gene: TRBJ2-7
d_gene: NA
v_gene: TRBV5-1
abundance: NA
CDR3nt: TGCGCCAGCAGCGGAAGCGGGCTCCGTTCCTACGAGCAGTACTTC
CDR3aa: CASSGSGLRSYEQYF

j_gene: TRBJ2-1
d_gene: NA
v_gene: TRBV5-4
abundance: few
CDR3nt: TGTGCCAGCAGCTTGGGGCCAGGGCTCAATGAGCAGTTCTTC
CDR3aa: CASSLGPGLNEQFF

j_gene: TRBJ1-5
d_gene: NA
v_gene: TRBV28
abundance: NA
CDR3nt: TGTGCCAGCAGGGAAGTGGTGGAGAGCAATCAGCCCCAGCATTTT
CDR3aa: CASREVVESNQPQHF

j_gene: TRBJ2-7
d_gene: NA
v_gene: TRBV5-1
abundance: NA
CDR3nt: TGCGCCAGCAGCTTGGGCCTGGGGCTCTACGAGCAGTACTTC
CDR3aa: CASSLGLGLYEQYF

j_gene: TRBJ1-1
d_gene: TRBD1
v_gene: TRBV30
abundance: few
CDR3nt: TGTGCCTGGAGTGGACAGGGAAGCACTGAAGCTTTCTTT
CDR3aa: CAWSGQGSTEAFF

j_gene: TRBJ1-2
d_gene: NA
v_gene: TRBV6-5
abundance: once
CDR3nt: TGTGCCAGCAGTTACTCGACAATCTCTATTAACTATGGCTACACCTTC
CDR3aa: CASSYSTISINYGYTF

j_gene: TRBJ2-1
d_gene: NA
v_gene: TRBV6-1
abundance: NA
CDR3nt: TGTGCCAGCAGTGAACGGGAGTGGAATGAGCAGTTCTTC
CDR3aa: CASSEREWNEQFF

j_gene: TRBJ1-2
d_gene: TRBD1
v_gene: TRBV27
abundance: NA
CDR3nt: TGTGCCAGCAGTAGACAGGGGGGCTATGGCTACACCTTC
CDR3aa: CASSRQGGYGYTF

j_gene: TRBJ2-7
d_gene: TRBD2
v_gene: TRBV6-5
abundance: few
CDR3nt: TGTGCCAGCAGCGTCTTTACTAGCGGGAGTCGAGAGCAGTACTTC
CDR3aa: CASSVFTSGSREQYF

j_gene: TRBJ2-3
d_gene: NA
v_gene: TRBV11-3
abundance: NA
CDR3nt: TGTGCCAGCAGCTTCGGCCGGCCGAGGGATACGCAGTATTTT
CDR3aa: CASSFGRPRDTQYF

j_gene: TRBJ2-3
d_gene: NA
v_gene: TRBV4-2
abundance: once
CDR3nt: TGTGCCAGCAGCCTCACGGCCGGGGGCACAGATACGCAGTATTTT
CDR3aa: CASSLTAGGTDTQYF

j_gene: TRBJ2-7
d_gene: TRBD2
v_gene: TRBV5-1
abundance: NA
CDR3nt: TGCGCCAGCAGCTTGGAAATAGGAGGGACTAGCGGGTCCTACGAGCAGTACTTC
CDR3aa: CASSLEIGGTSGSYEQYF

j_gene: TRBJ1-1
d_gene: TRBD1
v_gene: TRBV28
abundance: NA
CDR3nt: TGTGCCAGCAGGGACAGGGCCTACACTGAAGCTTTCTTT
CDR3aa: CASRDRAYTEAFF

j_gene: TRBJ2-3
d_gene: TRBD2
v_gene: TRBV7-2
abundance: once
CDR3nt: TGTGCCAGCAGCTTAAAACTAGCGGGAGAAAGAGATACGCAGTATTTT
CDR3aa: CASSLKLAGERDTQYF

j_gene: TRBJ2-7
d_gene: NA
v_gene: TRBV9
abundance: NA
CDR3nt: TGTGCCAGCAGCGGGGTCCCCGGGACTCCTGTCGAGCAGTACTTC
CDR3aa: CASSGVPGTPVEQYF

j_gene: TRBJ2-7
d_gene: TRBD1
v_gene: TRBV5-1
abundance: NA
CDR3nt: TGCGCCAGCAGCTTCTCGGACAGGGTCACCCACGAGCAGTACTTC
CDR3aa: CASSFSDRVTHEQYF

j_gene: TRBJ2-1
d_gene: NA
v_gene: TRBV12-5
abundance: NA
CDR3nt: TGTGCTAGTGGTTTGGGAACTACAAACCTCTTAGATGAGCAGTTCTTC
CDR3aa: CASGLGTTNLLDEQFF

j_gene: TRBJ1-2
d_gene: NA
v_gene: TRBV27
abundance: NA
CDR3nt: TGTGCCAGCAGGTTAGGACAGAACTATGGCTACACCTTC
CDR3aa: CASRLGQNYGYTF

j_gene: TRBJ2-4
d_gene: TRBD2
v_gene: TRBV11-3
abundance: NA
CDR3nt: TGTGCCAGCAGCTTAGACCGAGGGACTAGCGGGAGTAGGGCCAAAAACATTCAGTACTTC
CDR3aa: CASSLDRGTSGSRAKNIQYF

j_gene: TRBJ2-1
d_gene: TRBD2
v_gene: TRBV19
abundance: NA
CDR3nt: TGTGCCAGTAAAGGTCGTAGCGGGAGGGGGAGCTCCTACAATGAGCAGTTCTTC
CDR3aa: CASKGRSGRGSSYNEQFF

j_gene: TRBJ2-7
d_gene: TRBD2
v_gene: TRBV6-1
abundance: NA
CDR3nt: TGTGCCAGCAGTGCCGCGACTAGCGGGAGGGCCTTTGAGCAGTACTTC
CDR3aa: CASSAATSGRAFEQYF

j_gene: TRBJ2-1
d_gene: NA
v_gene: TRBV4-1
abundance: NA
CDR3nt: TGCGCCAGCAGCCTTCGAATGCAGGGTATCTCCTACAATGAGCAGTTCTTC
CDR3aa: CASSLRMQGISYNEQFF

j_gene: TRBJ2-1
d_gene: TRBD2
v_gene: TRBV7-9
abundance: NA
CDR3nt: TGTGCCATCCCATATCTAGCGGGAGTGAATGAGCAGTTCTTC
CDR3aa: CAIPYLAGVNEQFF

j_gene: TRBJ2-3
d_gene: TRBD2
v_gene: TRBV6-9
abundance: NA
CDR3nt: TGTGCCAGCCCATCTGGGACTAGCGGGACCTCAGATACGCAGTATTTT
CDR3aa: CASPSGTSGTSDTQYF

j_gene: TRBJ1-1
d_gene: NA
v_gene: TRBV7-9
abundance: few
CDR3nt: TGTGCCAGCAGCTTACTGGGAGCCAGCACTGAAGCTTTCTTT
CDR3aa: CASSLLGASTEAFF

j_gene: TRBJ1-2
d_gene: TRBD1
v_gene: TRBV5-1
abundance: NA
CDR3nt: TGCGCCAGCAGCTTGGAACCAACCTCGACAGGGAACTATGGCTACACCTTC
CDR3aa: CASSLEPTSTGNYGYTF

j_gene: TRBJ1-1
d_gene: NA
v_gene: TRBV7-5
abundance: NA
CDR3nt: TGTGCCAGAAGATTACCGGGACAGGGGATGAACACTGAAGCTTTCTTT
CDR3aa: CARRLPGQGMNTEAFF

j_gene: TRBJ1-1
d_gene: TRBD1
v_gene: TRBV19
abundance: NA
CDR3nt: TGTGCCAGTACTCCGCGCCCAGGGGGGAACACTGAAGCTTTCTTT
CDR3aa: CASTPRPGGNTEAFF

j_gene: TRBJ1-3
d_gene: NA
v_gene: TRBV18
abundance: once
CDR3nt: TGTGCCAGCTCACCTGGTTCGCGGAAGTTCTCTGGAAACACCATATATTTT
CDR3aa: CASSPGSRKFSGNTIYF

j_gene: TRBJ2-3
d_gene: TRBD2
v_gene: TRBV5-1
abundance: NA
CDR3nt: TGCGCCAGCAGCTTCACACTAGCGGGGGCCGTCACAGATACGCAGTATTTT
CDR3aa: CASSFTLAGAVTDTQYF